This TCR beta chain stems from a study of blood T cell repertoires in COVID-19 (dated by TCRdb to 2020 to 2022). About the study as a whole: Samples from collaborators originated in the United States, Italy and Spain and spanned both the acute and convalescent phases of COVID-19. The dataset comprised deeply sampled blood TCRbeta repertoires from subjects exposed to, actively infected with, or recovered from COVID-19. The repertoires were made available in a free public database intended to serve as a resource for research on the immune response to SARS-CoV-2. The sample metadata nearly always contained a de-identified subject ID, COVID-19 status, age in years and sex. Where available, HLA class I and class II types were obtained from metadata supplied by the sample provider rather than from assay-based typing. The prospective study material was composed of cDNA or gDNA derived from T cells, B-cell-depleted T cells, or PBMCs. Samples were obtained from the ongoing ImmuneRACE study (first 160 participants) and from 1,254 subjects provided by 6 global collaborators. The paper as a whole reports these results and caveats: Clinical and demographic metadata were provided uncurated, with the amount varying by source and participant.

TCRbeta CDR3 regions were amplified from genomic DNA using the immunoSEQ Assay, a bias-controlled multiplex PCR. In the source study's methods: The number of nucleated cells in each sample was estimated by amplification of reference gene primers within the assay. Sequence reads were collapsed and filtered to measure the absolute abundance of every unique TCRbeta CDR3 rearrangement. For each sample, productive Simpson clonality was calculated by taking the square root of Simpson's diversity index across productive rearrangements. The source is immuneACCESS, and TCRdb retained only in-frame sequences with V and J called. Part of the clones is not carried over; for the studies checked, unresolved V genes explain less than half of this, and the remainder is unexplained. V and J calls and clone size follow that table, whereas D and trimming were derived from the DNA. This sample holds more than 80,000 clones; roughly 90% were observed only once. Of the sample, approximately 1.5% is held by the ten largest clones.

The collaborating institutions used their own protocols to collect whole blood in K2EDTA tubes. For TCRbeta analysis, collaborators shipped samples in one of three forms: frozen whole blood, isolated PBMCs, or DNA extracted from either of those sample types. For this clone: The antigen it binds to is not known. No qualities accompany the bases; no much larger clone lies one base away.

From its cysteine to its phenylalanine, the CDR3 spans 14 amino acids. Only the CDR3 portion is preserved as DNA: 42 bases, with reading frame beginning at the first base. CDR1 and CDR2 were assigned from the germline V gene as LGHNA and YSLEER. Cut back by 2 bases and 8 bases, the V and J ends lie 13 bases apart. This receptor was taken from a human donor with active COVID-19. The donor label of this sample is uncertain. Sequencing used peripheral blood. The V gene is TRBV4-3 and the J gene is TRBJ2-1; 5 matching bases give a weak D call of TRBD1. Read as DNA, the sequence is TGCGCCAGCAGCCAATTTATCCAGGGCGATGAGCAGTTCTTC. This translates into CASSQFIQGDEQFF.